Following are 4 T cell receptor beta chains from one sample sequenced in a study of CD8 T cells in ankylosing spondylitis. TCRdb ran MiXCR on the 5' RACE reads and lists one entry per CDR3 protein. Here the sample spans around 130,000 distinct CDR3 sequences, about a tenth being singletons. The sequenced material came from blood, either unsorted or a sorted T cell fraction (not recorded which). The source is a male donor with ankylosing spondylitis or in good health (not recorded which).

This clonotype was counted a few times. This chain joins TRBV5-1 and TRBJ1-5; TRBD1 agrees at 10 bases. This CDR3 has 16 amino acids. Germline CDR1 reads SGHRS; CDR2 reads YFSETQ. V lost 4 bases, J lost 3 bases, and 7 bases stayed unmatched. CDR3 nucleotides: TGCGCCAGCAGCCAAGGACAGGGGGGTTTCAATCAGCCCCAGCATTTT. This codes for CASSQGQGGFNQPQHF.

This clonotype has a handful of counts. This sequence joins TRBV12-3 or TRBV12-4 and TRBJ2-5, with 7 nucleotides matching TRBD2. V lost 4 bases and J lost 5; bases outside the gene matches: 13. The CDR3 covers 16 residues. The CDR3 nucleotides are TGTGCCAGCAGTTCGTTCGCTAGCGGCGGTTGGGAGACCCAGTACTTC. Protein sequence: CASSSFASGGWETQYF.

There are many counts of this clonotype. One junction end does not reproduce the germline sequence, and a read error may be involved. The J gene is TRBJ1-1, the V gene TRBV28, with D hard to call. Germline-derived CDR1 and CDR2 are MDHEN and SYDVKM. The CDR3 is made up of 11 amino acids. The CDR3 region is CASSYRIETFF. The CDR3 bases are TGTGCCAGCAGTTACCGAATTGAAACTTTCTTT.

V is TRBV7-9 and J is TRBJ2-5; D might be TRBD1 (6 bases). The germline V and J ends were trimmed by 6 bases and 2 bases, with 10 bases remaining between them. Germline CDR1 and CDR2: SEHNR and FQNEAQ (reference sequence). The CDR3 runs to 13 residues. CDR3 loop: CASRQGPQETQYF. For the CDR3, the DNA is TGTGCCAGCAGACAGGGACCACAAGAGACCCAGTACTTC.